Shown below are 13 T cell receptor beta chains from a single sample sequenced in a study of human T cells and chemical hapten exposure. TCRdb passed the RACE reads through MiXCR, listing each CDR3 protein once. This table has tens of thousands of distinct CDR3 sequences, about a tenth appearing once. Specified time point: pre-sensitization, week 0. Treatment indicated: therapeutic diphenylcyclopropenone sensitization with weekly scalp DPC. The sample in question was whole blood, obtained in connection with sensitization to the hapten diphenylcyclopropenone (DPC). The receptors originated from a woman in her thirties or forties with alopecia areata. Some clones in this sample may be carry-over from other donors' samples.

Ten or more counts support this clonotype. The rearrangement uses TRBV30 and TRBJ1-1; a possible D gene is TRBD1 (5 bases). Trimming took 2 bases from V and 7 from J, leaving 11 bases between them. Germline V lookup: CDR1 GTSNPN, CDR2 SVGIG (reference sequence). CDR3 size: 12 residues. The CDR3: CAWSLPGLEAFF. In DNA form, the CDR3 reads TGTGCCTGGAGTTTACCGGGACTTGAAGCTTTCTTT.

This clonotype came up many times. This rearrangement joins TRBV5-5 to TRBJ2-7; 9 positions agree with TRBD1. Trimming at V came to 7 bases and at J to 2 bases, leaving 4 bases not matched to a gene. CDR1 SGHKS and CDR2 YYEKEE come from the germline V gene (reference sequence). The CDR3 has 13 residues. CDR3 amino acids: CASSRQGAYEQYF. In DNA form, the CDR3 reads TGTGCCAGCTCGCGACAGGGGGCCTACGAGCAGTACTTC.

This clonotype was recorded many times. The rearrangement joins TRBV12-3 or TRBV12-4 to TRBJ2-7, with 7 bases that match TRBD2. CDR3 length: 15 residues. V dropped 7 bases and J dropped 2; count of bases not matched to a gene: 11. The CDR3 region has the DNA TGTGCCAGCACGCCCTACGAGCGGGGCCCCTACGAGCAGTACTTC. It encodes CASTPYERGPYEQYF.

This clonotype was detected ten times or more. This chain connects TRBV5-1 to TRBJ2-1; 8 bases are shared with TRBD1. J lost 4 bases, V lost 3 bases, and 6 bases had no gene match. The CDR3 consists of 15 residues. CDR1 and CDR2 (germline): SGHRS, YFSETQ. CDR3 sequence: CASSWGDRSYNEQFF. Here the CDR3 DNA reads TGCGCCAGCAGCTGGGGGGACAGGAGTTACAATGAGCAGTTCTTC.

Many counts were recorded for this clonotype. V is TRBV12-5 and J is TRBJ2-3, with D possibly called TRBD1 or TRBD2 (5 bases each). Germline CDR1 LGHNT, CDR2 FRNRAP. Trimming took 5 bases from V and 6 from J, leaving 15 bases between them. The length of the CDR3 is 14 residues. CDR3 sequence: CASGAGTRRDTQYF. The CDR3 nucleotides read TGTGCTAGTGGTGCCGGGACCCGGCGGGATACGCAGTATTTT.

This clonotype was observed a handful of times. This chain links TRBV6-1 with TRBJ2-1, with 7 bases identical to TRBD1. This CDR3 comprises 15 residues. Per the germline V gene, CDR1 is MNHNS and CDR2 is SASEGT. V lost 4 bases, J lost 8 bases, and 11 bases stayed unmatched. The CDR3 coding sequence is TGTGCCAGCAGTGCAGTGACAGGGAGAGCTGATGAGCAGTTCTTC. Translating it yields CASSAVTGRADEQFF.

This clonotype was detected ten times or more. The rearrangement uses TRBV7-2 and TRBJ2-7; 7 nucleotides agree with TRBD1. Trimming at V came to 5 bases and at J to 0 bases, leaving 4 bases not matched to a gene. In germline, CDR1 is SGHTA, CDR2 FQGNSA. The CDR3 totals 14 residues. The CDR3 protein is CASSLTGSSYEQYF. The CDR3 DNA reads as TGTGCCAGCAGCCTGACAGGGAGCTCCTACGAGCAGTACTTC.

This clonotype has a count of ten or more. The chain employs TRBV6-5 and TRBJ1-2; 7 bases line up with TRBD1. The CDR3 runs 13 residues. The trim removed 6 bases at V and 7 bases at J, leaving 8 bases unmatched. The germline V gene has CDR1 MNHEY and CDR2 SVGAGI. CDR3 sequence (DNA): TGTGCCAGCAGCCCCGACAGGGTCGCTGGCTACACCTTC. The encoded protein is CASSPDRVAGYTF.

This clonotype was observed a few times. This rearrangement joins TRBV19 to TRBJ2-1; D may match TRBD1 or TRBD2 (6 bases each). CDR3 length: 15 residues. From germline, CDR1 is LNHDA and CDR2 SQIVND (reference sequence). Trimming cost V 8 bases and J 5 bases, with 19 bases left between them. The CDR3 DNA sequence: TGTGCCAGTCTCCATTGGGGGGACAACCACAATGAGCAGTTCTTC. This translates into CASLHWGDNHNEQFF.

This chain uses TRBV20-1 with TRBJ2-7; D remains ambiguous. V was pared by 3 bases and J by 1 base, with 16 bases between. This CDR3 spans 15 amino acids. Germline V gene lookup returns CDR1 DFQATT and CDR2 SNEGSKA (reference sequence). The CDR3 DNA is TGCAGTGCTAGGGGAAGCGCGGCCGGGTCCTACGAGCAGTACTTC. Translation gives CSARGSAAGSYEQYF.

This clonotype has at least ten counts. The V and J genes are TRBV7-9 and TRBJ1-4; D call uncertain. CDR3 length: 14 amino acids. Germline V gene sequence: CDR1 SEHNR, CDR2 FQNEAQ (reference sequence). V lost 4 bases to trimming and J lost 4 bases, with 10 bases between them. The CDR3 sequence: CASSSGAINEKLFF. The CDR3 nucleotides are TGTGCCAGCAGCTCGGGAGCCATTAATGAAAAACTGTTTTTT.

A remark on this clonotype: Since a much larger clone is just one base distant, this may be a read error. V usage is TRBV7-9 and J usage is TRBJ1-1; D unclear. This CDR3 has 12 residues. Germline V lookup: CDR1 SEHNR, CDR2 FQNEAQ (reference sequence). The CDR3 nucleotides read TGTACCAGCAGCTTAGCGGGAAGTGAAGCTTTCTTT. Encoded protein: CTSSLAGSEAFF.

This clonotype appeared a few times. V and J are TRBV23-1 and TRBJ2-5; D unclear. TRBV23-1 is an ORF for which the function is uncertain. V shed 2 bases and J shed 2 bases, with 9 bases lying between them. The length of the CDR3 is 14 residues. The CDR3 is CASSQVDGQETQYF. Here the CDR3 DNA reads TGCGCCAGCAGTCAAGTGGACGGGCAAGAGACCCAGTACTTC.